This paragraph covers one T cell receptor (beta chain) sequence. Some clones are missing from TCRdb's copy, which holds only in-frame ones; the method was immunoSEQ multiplex PCR. The sample lists around 28,000 clones; roughly nine tenths were seen once. This specimen belongs to a study of blood T cell repertoires in COVID-19. The source of this sequence is a human donor in a cohort sampled during active COVID-19. The sequenced sample consisted of peripheral blood.

The CDR3 DNA reads as TGTGCCAGCAGCCAAGGGTCGACTAGCGGCACAGATACGCAGTATTTT. It codes for CASSQGSTSGTDTQYF. The chain carries TRBV3-1 (or the pseudogene TRBV3-2) and TRBJ2-3; 8 bases fit TRBD2. This CDR3 spans 16 amino acids. Germline V lookup: CDR1 LGHDT, CDR2 YNNKEL (reference sequence). J lost 1 base, V lost 1 base, and 4 bases had no gene match.